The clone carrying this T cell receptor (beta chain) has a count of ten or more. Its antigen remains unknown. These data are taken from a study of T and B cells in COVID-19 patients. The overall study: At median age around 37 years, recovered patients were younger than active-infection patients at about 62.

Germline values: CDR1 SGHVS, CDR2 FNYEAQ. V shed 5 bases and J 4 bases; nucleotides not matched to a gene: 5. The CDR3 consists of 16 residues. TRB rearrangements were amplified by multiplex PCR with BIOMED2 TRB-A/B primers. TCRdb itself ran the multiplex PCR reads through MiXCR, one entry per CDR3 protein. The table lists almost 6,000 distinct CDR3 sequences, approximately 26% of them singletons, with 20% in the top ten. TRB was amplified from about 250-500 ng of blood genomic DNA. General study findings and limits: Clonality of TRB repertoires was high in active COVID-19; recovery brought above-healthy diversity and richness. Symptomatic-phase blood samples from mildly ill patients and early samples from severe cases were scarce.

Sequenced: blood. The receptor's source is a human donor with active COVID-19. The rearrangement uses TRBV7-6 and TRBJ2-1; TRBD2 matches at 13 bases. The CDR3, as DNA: TGTGCCAGCAGCGGATGGGGACTAGCGGGGTACAATGAGCAGTTCTTC. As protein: CASSGWGLAGYNEQFF.